This T cell receptor (beta chain) was documented in a study of T cells in Graves' hyperthyroidism and ophthalmopathy (dated 2019 in TCRdb). For context, the study as a whole: Peripheral blood samples were taken at initial diagnosis, before any treatment was given. To identify TCR V-J signatures that set the groups apart, the researchers used a discovery cohort of 90 to 100 patients, made up of 43 with Graves' ophthalmopathy and some 60 with stable Graves' hyperthyroidism. Prospective prediction of ophthalmopathy was tested in an independent validation cohort of 18 to 20 hyperthyroidism patients and 15 to 17 patients who later progressed to ophthalmopathy. The 75 to 100 discovery patients were randomly divided into training and test sets at a 7:3 ratio. In roughly six Graves' hyperthyroidism patients, the study also compared T-cell repertoires from thyroid tissue with T-cell repertoires from blood. After sampling, hyperthyroidism patients received methimazole starting at 30 mg daily, and ophthalmopathy patients received high-dose intravenous methylprednisolone. The paper reports TCR Vbeta CDR3 sequencing of over 130 peripheral blood samples: 40 to 45 ophthalmopathy, some 80 hyperthyroidism and approximately 17 progressor patients. Overall results and qualifications from the work: Sample size was not statistically predetermined, and investigators were not blinded to group allocation. Most expanded thyroid clonotypes (frequency above 0.001) were also found in blood, which suggests that blood repertoires may mirror thyroid immune responses. In cross-validation, a model built on a 13 V-J signature told ophthalmopathy apart from stable hyperthyroidism with approximately 91% sensitivity and around 83% specificity, and in testing the same model reached 80%/75%. During validation, the model predicted progression to ophthalmopathy a median of about 6.5 months ahead of onset, with around 70% sensitivity and about 72% specificity.

Amplification of TCR beta CDR3 regions was carried out from RNA transcripts. A first-round RT-PCR of the TCR CDR3 used the HTBI primer set with the Qiagen OneStep RT-PCR kit. A second multiplex PCR round built the libraries, followed by size selection and purification. Sequencing of the libraries was done on an Illumina HiSeq2000 using paired-end 100 bp reads. The study's processing was this. Raw data were processed with SOAPnuke, discarding reads with adapters, uncalled bases, mean Phred below 15, or no exact constant-primer or identifier match. High-quality paired reads were merged with COPE v1.2.5, and unique nucleotide sequences were defined as clonotypes. MiTCR v1.1 was used to align the clonotypes against IMGT TRBV, TRBD and TRBJ reference segments. Analysis was restricted to V-J combinations with a frequency above 0.0001, which covered roughly 99% of repertoires. A TCS score was defined as the ratio of F50 (clonal expansion) to E x V (chaos), with BLOSUM62-based TCRdist applied between CDR3 peptides within each V-J. Welch's t-statistics and random forest reduced 514 V-J features to 13, which were used in a naive Bayes classifier (R e1071). Thyroid-blood repertoire similarity was quantified with the Morisita-Horn index. The public sequencing data were trimmed at Q25 with fastp and processed into clonotypes with MiXCR by TCRdb, which kept only in-frame beta chains. Every distinct CDR3 protein forms one entry, paired with its most common genes and DNA. TCRdb's processing, not the authors', yielded these V and J calls. A total of over 700,000 distinct CDR3 sequences appear in this sample, roughly a third of them only once. The biggest ten clones account for around 32% of the sample.

A patient counted as having stable Graves' hyperthyroidism if no progression to ophthalmopathy occurred over 18 months of follow-up. Hyperthyroidism patients were aged 18 to 65 years and newly diagnosed, with disease duration of less than 2 months. Patients with uncontrolled infections, other autoimmune diseases, pregnancy or lactation were excluded. Clinical symptoms, serum thyroxine and TRAb, thyroid ultrasound, and orbital computed tomography formed the basis for the diagnoses. PBMCs were separated from roughly 10 ml of fresh peripheral blood using Ficoll-Paque density gradient centrifugation. Total RNA was extracted using Trizol reagent, and RNA quality was assessed on an Agilent 2100 Bioanalyzer. For CDR1 and CDR2, the germline V gene lists SGHTA and FQGNSA. The junction shows trimming of 3 bases on V and 3 bases on J, plus 12 bases between the germline ends. From the cysteine through the phenylalanine, the CDR3 covers 14 amino acids. Just CDR3 DNA is preserved here, 42 bases in frame from base 1.

There are many counts of this clonotype. Its recognized antigen is unknown. It has no much larger one-base neighbor in the sample; base qualities were not kept. Sequencing was done on a sample of blood. The clonotype originates from a woman aged 35 to 49 with Graves' hyperthyroidism. The rearrangement joined TRBV7-2 to TRBJ2-7; the D gene lacks a confident call. The CDR3 in this case is CASSFPLPNYEQYF. The DNA sequence is given as TGTGCCAGCAGCTTTCCCCTACCAAACTACGAGCAGTACTTC.